Following are 22 T cell receptor beta chains from one sample sequenced in a study of post-analysis software for immune sequencing data. Every TCR beta cDNA library bore unique molecular identifiers. MiXCR was run by TCRdb on the PCR reads, yielding one entry per CDR3 protein. The sample lists almost 700,000 distinct CDR3 sequences, around 60% occurring once. These TCRs' antigens remain unknown. Study findings and constraints: TRBV segments more frequent in patients than in controls numbered a few and included TRBV5-6, TRBV5-1 and TRBV20-1.

The sample consisted of blood. The receptors were sampled from a girl aged 2 to 9 with multiple sclerosis.

The J gene is TRBJ2-1, the V gene TRBV29-1; D is possibly TRBD1 (7 bases). Germline V CDR1 and CDR2: SQVTM, ANQGSEA. This CDR3 has 13 amino acids. Deletions cut 5 bases from V and 7 bases from J, with 15 bases between. In nucleotides, the CDR3 is TGCAGCGTTACGGGGGACAGTTATAATGAGCAGTTCTTC. Its protein product is CSVTGDSYNEQFF.

The chain links TRBV10-3 to TRBJ2-1, with TRBD2 matching over 14 bases. The junction had 10 bases not matched to a gene; V was cut back by 4 bases and J by 2 bases. The germline CDR1 and CDR2 sequences are ENHRY and SYGVKD. This CDR3 spans 19 amino acids. The CDR3 sequence: CAISGPGLAGAGTYNEQFF. CDR3 bases: TGTGCCATCAGTGGACCGGGACTAGCGGGAGCAGGGACCTACAATGAGCAGTTCTTC.

The V call is TRBV5-1, the J call TRBJ2-5, with D hard to call. Near its end, the DNA agrees better with TRBJ2-7, so the J call may be wrong. This CDR3 comprises 14 residues. The germline CDR1 and CDR2 sequences are SGHRS and YFSETQ. This CDR3 reads CASSPAHLSYEQYF. CDR3 bases: TGCGCCAGCAGCCCGGCCCACCTTTCCTACGAGCAGTACTTC.

On this clonotype: At one boundary the junction diverges from the germline segment, which might be a read error. The CDR3 region is CASSEGRTNEKLFF. As DNA, the CDR3 is TGTGCCAGCAGCGAAGGGAGGACTAATGAAAAACTGTTTTTT. J is TRBJ1-4 and V is TRBV6-1; D call uncertain. Germline CDR1 and CDR2: MNHNS and SASEGT. The length of the CDR3 is 14 residues.

In this sample, this clonotype turned up a few times. The chain links TRBV7-2 to TRBJ2-1; D is undetermined. The ends were cut back, 7 bases at V and 9 bases at J, with 13 bases in the middle. This CDR3 is 12 amino acids long. The germline V gene has CDR1 SGHTA and CDR2 FQGNSA. The CDR3 DNA follows: TGTGCCAGCACCCTACAACAGAGTGAGCAGTTCTTC. Its protein is CASTLQQSEQFF.

The chain joins TRBV18 to TRBJ2-7; TRBD1 aligns across 10 bases. The J call is doubtful: the DNA matches TRBJ2-5 better. Germline lookup yields CDR1 KGHSH and CDR2 LQKENI. The CDR3 has 14 residues. The CDR3 here is CASSPMGQGETQYF. Written as DNA, the CDR3 is TGTGCCAGCTCACCTATGGGACAGGGGGAGACCCAGTACTTC.

This chain joins TRBV25-1 and TRBJ1-5, with TRBD1 as a possible D gene (6 bases). CDR3 size: 14 residues. V lost 1 base and J lost 6, with 10 bases in between. The germline gives CDR1 MGHDK, CDR2 SYGVNS. The CDR3 bases are TGTGCCAGCAGTGAATTCGGAGGGGGTCAGCCCCAGCATTTT. Residues: CASSEFGGGQPQHF.

The gene calls are TRBV29-1 and TRBJ1-1, with D perhaps TRBD1 (5 bases). This CDR3 comprises 13 residues. Trimming cost V 6 bases and J 1 base, with 12 bases left between them. Germline CDR1 SQVTM, CDR2 ANQGSEA. This CDR3 reads CSVPGRRNTEAFF. DNA of the CDR3: TGCAGCGTCCCGGGACGGAGGAACACTGAAGCTTTCTTT.

The chain has TRBV7-9 and TRBJ2-5; D gene ambiguous. V dropped 5 bases and J dropped 5 bases, with 18 bases sitting between them. The germline V gene encodes CDR1 SEHNR and CDR2 FQNEAQ (reference sequence). The CDR3 is 15 amino acids. CDR3 amino acids: CASSPNFGRRETQYF. The CDR3 DNA follows: TGTGCCAGCAGCCCCAACTTTGGGCGGCGGGAGACCCAGTACTTC.

CDR3 nucleotides: TGCGCCAGCAGCCTCGACCAGGGGTACATTCAGTACTTC. It is translated as CASSLDQGYIQYF. The chain joins TRBV5-1 to TRBJ2-4, with D possibly matching TRBD1 (6 bases). Trimming removed 4 bases at V and 8 bases at J, with 13 bases between. The V gene's germline CDR1 is SGHRS and CDR2 YFSETQ. The CDR3 is 13 amino acids.

The chain employs TRBV29-1 and TRBJ2-1; 15 bases match TRBD2. Trimming cost V 8 bases and J 3 bases; bases outside gene matches: 5. Germline V CDR1 and CDR2: SQVTM, ANQGSEA. The CDR3 has 15 residues. CDR3 coding DNA: TGCAGCCTGGGACTAGCGGGGGGAGGCTACAATGAGCAGTTCTTC. Residues: CSLGLAGGGYNEQFF.

V and J are TRBV20-1 and TRBJ2-3, with 8 bases matching TRBD2. CDR1 and CDR2 (germline): DFQATT, SNEGSKA (reference sequence). V lost 1 base and J lost 2; bases outside the gene matches: 11. The CDR3 totals 17 residues. CDR3 loop: CSARGIIAGRDTDTQYF. The CDR3 DNA sequence: TGCAGTGCTAGAGGGATAATAGCGGGGCGGGACACAGATACGCAGTATTTT.

V usage is TRBV7-2 and J usage is TRBJ2-5; weak D call: TRBD2 (5 bases). This CDR3 spans 15 amino acids. Trimming shortened V by 5 bases and J by 5 bases, and 18 bases separated the two germline ends. Per germline, CDR1 SGHTA and CDR2 FQGNSA. The CDR3 sequence: CASSHPPGSSETQYF. In nucleotides, the CDR3 is TGTGCCAGCAGCCATCCACCGGGGAGTTCGGAGACCCAGTACTTC. Full variable domain (remainder filled in from reference TRBV7-2 and TRBJ2-5): GAGVSQSPSNKVTEKGKDVELRCDPISGHTALYWYRQSLGQGLEFLIYFQGNSAPDKSGLPSDRFSAERTGGSVSTLTIQRTQQEDSAVYLCASSHPPGSSETQYFGPGTRLLVL.

There are a few counts of this clonotype. This rearrangement joins TRBV6-4 to TRBJ2-6; unclear D gene. The CDR3 extends over 15 amino acids. Per germline, CDR1 MRHNA and CDR2 SNTAGT. The V end was cut by 2 bases, the J end by 0 bases, with 5 bases between. Here the CDR3 reads CASSDDNSGANVLTF. CDR3 in DNA: TGTGCCAGCAGTGACGACAACTCTGGGGCCAACGTCCTGACTTTC.

The rearrangement links TRBV4-1 to TRBJ1-1; unclear D gene. This CDR3 comprises 15 residues. V dropped 2 bases and J dropped 8 bases, with 18 bases sitting between them. Germline V lookup: CDR1 MGHRA, CDR2 YSYEKL. CDR3 DNA: TGCGCCAGCAGCCAAAGGGTAGCAGGTTCGAGGGAAGCTTTCTTT. This translates into CASSQRVAGSREAFF.

This chain connects TRBV7-2 to TRBJ2-1; D gene unclear. CDR3 size: 13 residues. Looked up from germline, CDR1 is SGHTA and CDR2 is FQGNSA. The V end lost 4 bases, the J end lost 5 bases, and 9 bases lay between the germline ends. CDR3: CASSYDSNNEQFF. CDR3 in DNA: TGTGCCAGCAGCTACGACTCGAACAATGAGCAGTTCTTC.

The chain joins TRBV20-1 to TRBJ2-3, with 7 nucleotides matching TRBD2. Germline V gene lookup returns CDR1 DFQATT and CDR2 SNEGSKA (reference sequence). The length of the CDR3 is 15 residues. The ends lost 6 bases at V and 6 bases at J; junction bases unmatched: 15. As DNA, the CDR3 is TGCAGTGCCAGGGAGGGCGGGGGATTTTTGGATACGCAGTATTTT. Protein: CSAREGGGFLDTQYF.

This sequence joins TRBV24-1 and TRBJ2-3, with 7 positions matching TRBD1. The junction had 6 bases not matched to a gene; V was cut back by 9 bases and J by 4 bases. The CDR3 is made up of 13 amino acids. Germline V lookup: CDR1 KGHDR, CDR2 SFDVKD. The CDR3: CATGQEIADTQYF. The CDR3 DNA sequence: TGTGCCACCGGACAGGAGATCGCAGATACGCAGTATTTT.

V usage is TRBV5-1 and J usage is TRBJ1-2; TRBD1 matches 7 bases. The CDR3 loop spans 14 amino acids. Trimming at V came to 0 bases and at J to 7 bases, leaving 6 bases not matched to a gene. Per germline, CDR1 SGHRS and CDR2 YFSETQ. Written as DNA, the CDR3 is TGCGCCAGCAGCTTGGACAGGGGCGGTCTTGGCTACACCTTC. Amino acids: CASSLDRGGLGYTF.

This sequence joins TRBV11-2 and TRBJ1-2, with 7 bases that match TRBD1. The V gene's germline CDR1 is SGHAT and CDR2 FQNNGV. V trimming: 5 bases; J trimming: 4 bases; junction bases outside the gene matches: 13. There are 16 residues in the CDR3. This chain's CDR3 is CASSTQSGGRGYGYTF. The CDR3 region has the DNA TGTGCCAGCAGCACTCAATCAGGGGGTCGGGGCTATGGCTACACCTTC.

The V gene is TRBV27, the J gene TRBJ2-2; D is unresolved. The CDR3 runs 16 residues. Germline V gene lookup returns CDR1 MNHEY and CDR2 SMNVEV (reference sequence). Deletions cut 2 bases from V and 0 bases from J, with 10 bases between. CDR3: CASSLIGFANTGELFF. In DNA, the CDR3 is TGTGCCAGCAGTTTAATCGGATTCGCGAACACCGGGGAGCTGTTTTTT.

The chain recombines TRBV6-5 with TRBJ2-7, with D possibly matching TRBD1 (6 bases). With 0 bases removed from V and 6 bases from J, the gap between germline ends came to 21 bases. There are 17 residues in the CDR3. The V gene's germline CDR1 is MNHEY and CDR2 SVGAGI. CDR3 protein: CASSYSSYNRVGAEQYF. The CDR3 DNA is TGTGCCAGCAGTTACTCTTCTTACAACAGGGTAGGCGCCGAGCAGTACTTC.